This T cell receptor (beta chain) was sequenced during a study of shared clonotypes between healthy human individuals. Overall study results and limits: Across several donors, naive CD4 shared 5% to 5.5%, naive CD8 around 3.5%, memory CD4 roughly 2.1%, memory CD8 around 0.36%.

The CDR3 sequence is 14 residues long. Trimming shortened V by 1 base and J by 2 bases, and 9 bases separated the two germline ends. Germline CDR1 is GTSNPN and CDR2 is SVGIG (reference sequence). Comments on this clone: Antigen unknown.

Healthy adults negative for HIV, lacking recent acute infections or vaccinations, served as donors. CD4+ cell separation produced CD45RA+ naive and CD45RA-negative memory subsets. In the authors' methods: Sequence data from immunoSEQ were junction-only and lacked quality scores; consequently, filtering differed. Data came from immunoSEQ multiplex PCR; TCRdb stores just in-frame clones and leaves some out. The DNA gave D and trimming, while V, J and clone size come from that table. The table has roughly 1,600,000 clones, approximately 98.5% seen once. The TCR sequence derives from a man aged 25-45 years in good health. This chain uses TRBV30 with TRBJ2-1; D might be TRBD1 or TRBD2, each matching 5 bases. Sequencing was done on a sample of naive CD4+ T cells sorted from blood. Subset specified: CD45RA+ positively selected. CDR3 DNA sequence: TGTGCCTGGAGTGGGGGACGGCCCTACAATGAGCAGTTCTTC. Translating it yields CAWSGGRPYNEQFF. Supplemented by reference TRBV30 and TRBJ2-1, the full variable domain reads SQTIHQWPATLVQPVGSPLSLECTVEGTSNPNLYWYRQAAGRGLQLLFYSVGIGQISSEVPQNLSASRPQDRQFILSSKKLLLSDSGFYLCAWSGGRPYNEQFFGPGTRLTVL.